The T cell receptor (beta chain) described here comes from a study of blood T cell repertoires in COVID-19. Turning to the study itself: Both acute and convalescent COVID-19 samples were obtained from the United States, Italy and Spain. PBMCs, B-cell-depleted T cells, or T cells were the source of the cDNA or gDNA that made up the material.

The CDR3 has 13 amino acids. CDR1 and CDR2 (germline): MDHEN, SYDVKM. V lost 4 bases, J lost 4 bases, and 10 bases lay in between. Authors' methods: It was from reference gene primer amplification that nucleated cell counts were estimated. TCRdb's copy holds only in-frame clones and misses some; the assay was immunoSEQ multiplex PCR. V, J and clone size derive from that table, while D and trimming were established from the DNA sequence. Among approximately 53,000 clones listed, approximately 90% were seen once. The V call is TRBV28, the J call TRBJ1-2; D uncertain. This TCR came from a woman over 75 with acute or convalescent COVID-19. The sequenced sample consisted of peripheral blood. The DNA of the CDR3 is TGTGCCAGCAGTTCCCTAGTTAGCTATGGCTACACCTTC. Amino acid sequence: CASSSLVSYGYTF.